These 15 T cell receptor beta chains originate from one sample sequenced in a study of cytomegalovirus exposure and HLA in healthy donors. The PCR made use of 60 Vbeta and 13 Jbeta primers. Method: immunoSEQ multiplex PCR; TCRdb's copy keeps in-frame clones and lacks some. The data hold about 140,000 clones, with over 75% observed a single time. The sequenced material came from PBMCs. The receptors shown here come from a female donor in good health and CMV-seronegative.

This chain connects TRBV6-5 to TRBJ1-1; TRBD1 is a possible D gene (6 bases). This CDR3 comprises 13 residues. The V and J ends lost 2 bases and 5 bases respectively, with 9 bases between them. Germline CDR1 MNHEY, CDR2 SVGAGI. The CDR3 loop reads CASSYVTGTEAFF. The CDR3 DNA sequence: TGTGCCAGCAGTTACGTCACAGGGACTGAAGCTTTCTTT.

V and J are TRBV4-2 and TRBJ2-7; the D is unclear. Germline-derived CDR1 and CDR2 are LGHNA and YNFKEQ. There are 14 residues in the CDR3. The V and J ends lost 0 bases and 0 bases respectively, with 6 bases between them. The CDR3 DNA reads as TGTGCCAGCAGCCAAGAGGCAGTCTCCTACGAGCAGTACTTC. Amino acid sequence: CASSQEAVSYEQYF.

CDR3 protein: CASSIEDRALMGIHEQYF. The CDR3 nucleotides are TGTGCCAGTAGTATAGAAGACAGGGCCCTCATGGGAATCCACGAGCAGTACTTC. This rearrangement joins TRBV19 to TRBJ2-7, with 7 nucleotides matching TRBD1. The V and J ends lost 0 bases and 5 bases, in that order; junction bases with no gene match: 16. The CDR3 is made up of 18 amino acids. Germline-derived CDR1 and CDR2 are LNHDA and SQIVND (reference sequence).

The chain is built from TRBV19 and TRBJ2-1; possibly TRBD1 for D (5 bases). CDR3 length equals 14 residues. V was shortened by 2 bases and J by 5 bases, with 10 bases between the two germline ends. Germline loops: CDR1 LNHDA, CDR2 SQIVND (reference sequence). CDR3 in amino acids: CASSIRGPNNEQFF. The CDR3 nucleotides read TGTGCCAGTAGTATAAGGGGCCCTAACAATGAGCAGTTCTTC. The full variable domain, its missing parts supplied by reference TRBV19 and TRBJ2-1, is DGGITQSPKYLFRKEGQNVTLSCEQNLNHDAMYWYRQDPGQGLRLIYYSQIVNDFQKGDIAEGYSVSREKKESFPLTVTSAQKNPTAFYLCASSIRGPNNEQFFGPGTRLTVL.

Note on this clone: This sample also contains other DNA sequences that code for the same CDR3. J is TRBJ2-1 and V is TRBV10-3; 10 bases match TRBD2. Trimming took 4 bases from V and 4 from J; bases not matched to a gene: 4. CDR3 size: 15 residues. The germline V gene encodes CDR1 ENHRY and CDR2 SYGVKD. CDR3 amino acids: CAISAGTSAYNEQFF. The CDR3 DNA is TGTGCCATCAGTGCCGGGACTAGCGCGTACAATGAGCAGTTCTTC.

The V gene is TRBV28, the J gene TRBJ1-1; D call uncertain. The CDR3 contains 17 residues. CDR1 and CDR2 from the germline V gene are MDHEN and SYDVKM. The V end was cut by 7 bases, the J end by 4 bases, with 25 bases between. CDR3 sequence: CASIIAGLGLSGTEAFF. CDR3 DNA sequence: TGTGCCAGCATCATAGCGGGGTTGGGCCTAAGCGGCACTGAAGCTTTCTTT. Full variable domain (outside the CDR3, taken from reference TRBV28 and TRBJ1-1): DVKVTQSSRYLVKRTGEKVFLECVQDMDHENMFWYRQDPGLGLRLIYFSYDVKMKEKGDIPEGYSVSREKKERFSLILESASTNQTSMYLCASIIAGLGLSGTEAFFGQGTRLTVV.

The chain joins TRBV7-2 to TRBJ2-1; 10 bases are a match to TRBD2. The germline V gene encodes CDR1 SGHTA and CDR2 FQGNSA. This CDR3 contains 14 residues. The V gene end was trimmed by 5 bases and the J gene end by 7 bases; junction bases not matched to a gene: 5. CDR3 sequence (DNA): TGTGCCAGCAGCCAGGGACTAGCGAGAAATGAGCAGTTCTTC. Protein sequence: CASSQGLARNEQFF. Drawing the rest from reference TRBV7-2 and TRBJ2-1, the complete variable domain is GAGVSQSPSNKVTEKGKDVELRCDPISGHTALYWYRQSLGQGLEFLIYFQGNSAPDKSGLPSDRFSAERTGGSVSTLTIQRTQQEDSAVYLCASSQGLARNEQFFGPGTRLTVL.

V usage is TRBV10-1 and J usage is TRBJ2-7, with D hard to call. The CDR3 has 11 residues. Germline CDR1 reads WNHNN; CDR2 reads SYGVQD (reference sequence). With 3 bases removed from V and 5 bases from J, the gap between germline ends came to 5 bases. CDR3 region: CASSDSNEQYF. The CDR3 DNA follows: TGCGCCAGCAGTGATAGTAACGAGCAGTACTTC.

The V call is TRBV19, the J call TRBJ2-2, with TRBD2 matching 8 bases. The CDR3 is 16 amino acids. The V and J ends lost 3 bases and 7 bases, in that order; junction bases with no gene match: 10. CDR1 and CDR2 from the germline V gene are LNHDA and SQIVND (reference sequence). DNA for the CDR3: TGTGCCAGTAGTATGCTGACGGGAGGGCCTAACGGGGAGCTGTTTTTT. Amino acid sequence: CASSMLTGGPNGELFF. The full variable domain, its missing parts supplied by reference TRBV19 and TRBJ2-2, is DGGITQSPKYLFRKEGQNVTLSCEQNLNHDAMYWYRQDPGQGLRLIYYSQIVNDFQKGDIAEGYSVSREKKESFPLTVTSAQKNPTAFYLCASSMLTGGPNGELFFGEGSRLTVL.

The gene calls are TRBV6-5 and TRBJ1-5; 8 nucleotides match TRBD1. CDR1 MNHEY and CDR2 SVGAGI come from the germline V gene. With V trimmed by 6 bases and J by 4 bases, 5 bases remained unmatched. CDR3 length: 14 amino acids. CDR3 DNA sequence: TGTGCCAGCAGAGGGCAGGGGGCTAATCAGCCCCAGCATTTT. As protein: CASRGQGANQPQHF.

Here the CDR3 reads CASSLAGSSNQPQHF. As DNA, the CDR3 is TGTGCCAGCAGCTTAGCTGGCAGTAGCAATCAGCCCCAGCATTTT. The gene calls are TRBV7-9 and TRBJ1-5, with D uncertain. CDR3 length: 15 residues. Looked up from germline, CDR1 is SEHNR and CDR2 is FQNEAQ (reference sequence). Trimming removed 0 bases from V and 0 bases from J, with 6 bases in between.

The table lists this clone with a count of one. The V gene is TRBV27, the J gene TRBJ1-5, with a weak D call TRBD1 (6 bases). V gave up 4 bases and J gave up 0 bases, with 7 bases separating them. This CDR3 is 14 amino acids long. CDR1 and CDR2 (germline): MNHEY, SMNVEV (reference sequence). CDR3 in amino acids: CASSWTASNQPQHF. The CDR3 DNA reads as TGTGCCAGCAGTTGGACAGCTAGCAATCAGCCCCAGCATTTT.

V usage is TRBV10-1 and J usage is TRBJ2-7; 13 bases are shared with TRBD2. V lost 2 bases, J lost 5 bases, and 0 bases stayed unmatched. The CDR3 loop spans 14 amino acids. Germline CDR1 reads WNHNN; CDR2 reads SYGVQD (reference sequence). The CDR3: CASSEGLAGDEQYF. The CDR3 DNA follows: TGCGCCAGCAGTGAGGGACTAGCGGGAGACGAGCAGTACTTC.

The sample holds a few counts of this clone. V gene TRBV7-2 combines with J gene TRBJ2-2; no clear D gene. Between the trimmed V and J ends, which lost 1 base and 0 bases, there was a span of 6 bases. The germline CDR1 and CDR2 sequences are SGHTA and FQGNSA. This CDR3 is 15 amino acids long. The CDR3 nucleotides are TGTGCCAGCAGCTTAGGACGGGCGAACACCGGGGAGCTGTTTTTT. As protein: CASSLGRANTGELFF.

This clone has more than one count but fewer than ten. This chain connects TRBV4-1 to TRBJ1-5; D unclear. The germline V gene encodes CDR1 MGHRA and CDR2 YSYEKL. The CDR3 runs to 15 residues. Between the trimmed V and J ends, which lost 0 bases and 5 bases, there was a span of 11 bases. CDR3 in amino acids: CASSQDLTGDQPQHF. CDR3 DNA: TGCGCCAGCAGCCAAGATTTGACGGGAGATCAGCCCCAGCATTTT.